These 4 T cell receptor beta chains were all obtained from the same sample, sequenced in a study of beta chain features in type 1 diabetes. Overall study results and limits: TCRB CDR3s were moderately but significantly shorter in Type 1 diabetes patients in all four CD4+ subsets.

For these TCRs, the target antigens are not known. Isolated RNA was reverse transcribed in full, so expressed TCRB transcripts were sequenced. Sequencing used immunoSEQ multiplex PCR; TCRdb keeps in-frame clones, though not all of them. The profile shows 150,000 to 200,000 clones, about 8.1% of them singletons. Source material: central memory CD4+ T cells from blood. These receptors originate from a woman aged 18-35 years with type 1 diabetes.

DNA for the CDR3: TGTGCCAGCAGTGAAAGAGAGGGAGATACGCAGTATTTT. Its translation is CASSEREGDTQYF. The gene calls are TRBV2 and TRBJ2-3; perhaps TRBD2 as D (5 bases). V lost 2 bases, J lost 5 bases, and 8 bases lay in between. Per the germline V gene, CDR1 is SNHLY and CDR2 is FYNNEI. The CDR3 extends over 13 amino acids.

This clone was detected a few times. Here the CDR3 DNA reads TGTGCCAGCAGTCGCACTAGCATTGAGCAGTTCTTC. It encodes CASSRTSIEQFF. J is TRBJ2-1 and V is TRBV7-2; possibly TRBD2 for D (6 bases). This CDR3 spans 12 amino acids. Deletions cut 6 bases from V and 9 bases from J, with 12 bases between. The V gene's germline CDR1 is SGHTA and CDR2 FQGNSA.

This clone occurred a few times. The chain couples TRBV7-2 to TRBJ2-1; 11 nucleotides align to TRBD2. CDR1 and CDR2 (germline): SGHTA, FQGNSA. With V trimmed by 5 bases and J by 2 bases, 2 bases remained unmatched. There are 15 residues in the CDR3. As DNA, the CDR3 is TGTGCCAGCAGCCGACTAGCGGGGACCTACAATGAGCAGTTCTTC. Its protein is CASSRLAGTYNEQFF.

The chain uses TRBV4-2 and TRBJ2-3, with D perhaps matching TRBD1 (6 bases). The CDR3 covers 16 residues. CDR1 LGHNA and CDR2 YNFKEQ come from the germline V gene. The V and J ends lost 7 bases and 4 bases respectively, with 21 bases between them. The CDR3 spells CASTHEGVPYADTQYF. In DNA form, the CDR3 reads TGTGCCAGCACCCACGAGGGGGTCCCCTATGCAGATACGCAGTATTTT.